What follows are 9 T cell receptor beta chains derived from one specimen sequenced in a study of beta chain features in type 1 diabetes. The antigens these receptors bind are not known. Points from the study as a whole: All four CD4+ subsets from Type 1 diabetes patients carried moderately but significantly shorter TCRB CDR3s.

Every bit of the isolated RNA underwent reverse transcription, so sequencing read expressed TCRB transcripts. Clones were read by immunoSEQ multiplex PCR, and TCRdb kept only the in-frame ones, dropping some. Found here are almost 350,000 clones, approximately 9.7% of them singletons; the top ten hold approximately 1%. Sequencing was carried out using central memory CD4+ T cells from blood. The receptors were sampled from a man younger than 45 with type 1 diabetes.

A few counts support this clone. The chain is built from TRBV6-4 and TRBJ1-1; 9 positions match TRBD1. CDR3 size: 14 residues. Germline CDR1 is MRHNA and CDR2 is SNTAGT. The V gene end was trimmed by 2 bases and the J gene end by 4 bases; junction bases not matched to a gene: 2. The CDR3 protein is CASSDTDRGTEAFF. The CDR3 coding sequence is TGTGCCAGCAGTGACACGGACAGGGGCACTGAAGCTTTCTTT.

The CDR3 bases are TGCGCCAGCAGCCCAGTTACTGGAAACACCATATATTTT. This translates into CASSPVTGNTIYF. This chain uses TRBV5-1 with TRBJ1-3; unclear D gene. The V and J ends lost 4 bases and 2 bases respectively, with 7 bases between them. CDR3 length: 13 residues. Germline lookup yields CDR1 SGHRS and CDR2 YFSETQ.

For this clone: A read error may produce the germline difference seen at one junction end. The gene calls are TRBV5-1 and TRBJ2-5, with 7 bases matching TRBD2. CDR3 length: 16 residues. Germline V gene data show CDR1 as SGHRS and CDR2 as YFSETQ. CDR3 sequence reads: CASSLDPSGMGETQYF. Here the CDR3 DNA reads TGTGCCAGCAGCTTGGACCCTAGCGGTATGGGAGAGACCCAGTACTTC.

At least ten counts were recorded for this clone. This sample includes further DNA sequences coding for the same CDR3. The chain links TRBV7-2 to TRBJ1-6; unclear D gene. The CDR3 is made up of 11 amino acids. Looked up from germline, CDR1 is SGHTA and CDR2 is FQGNSA. V gave up 5 bases and J gave up 6 bases, with 2 bases separating them. The chain's CDR3 is CASSLNSPLHF. CDR3 nucleotides: TGTGCCAGCAGCCTTAATTCACCCCTCCACTTT.

This clone was recorded many times. This sequence joins TRBV4-3 and TRBJ2-7; TRBD1 matches 8 bases. The CDR3 loop spans 16 amino acids. CDR1 is LGHNA, CDR2 YSLEER, per germline. V shed 0 bases, J shed 2 bases, and the junction held 6 bases outside the gene matches. The CDR3 coding sequence is TGCGCCAGCAGCCAAGATGGAGGACAGGGCACCTACGAGCAGTACTTC. It encodes CASSQDGGQGTYEQYF.

The chain joins TRBV30 to TRBJ2-3; D is ambiguous. This CDR3 contains 15 residues. Germline values: CDR1 GTSNPN, CDR2 SVGIG (reference sequence). V was cut by 2 bases and J by 2 bases, with 14 bases left in between. The CDR3 DNA reads TGTGCCTGGAGTTGGGTAGTTGGGATCACAGATACGCAGTATTTT. Its protein product is CAWSWVVGITDTQYF.

This clone was picked up a small number of times. The V call is TRBV18, the J call TRBJ1-1, with D hard to call. The CDR3 is 13 amino acids. Trimming took off 2 bases at V and 2 bases at J, with 6 bases between the two ends. The germline V gene encodes CDR1 KGHSH and CDR2 LQKENI. CDR3 sequence (DNA): TGTGCCAGCTCACCAGACTTAAACACTGAAGCTTTCTTT. It yields the protein CASSPDLNTEAFF.

Only a few counts were recorded for this clone. This chain uses TRBV4-3 with TRBJ2-7; D gene uncertain. Between the trimmed V and J ends, which lost 0 bases and 4 bases, there was a span of 7 bases. The length of the CDR3 is 13 residues. CDR1 and CDR2 from the germline V gene are LGHNA and YSLEER. The CDR3 sequence: CASSQDGMYEQYF. The CDR3 region has the DNA TGCGCCAGCAGCCAAGACGGCATGTACGAGCAGTACTTC.

This clone was recorded a few times. The CDR3 sequence is CAMGQGAGETQYF. For the CDR3, the DNA is TGTGCCATGGGACAGGGGGCCGGGGAGACCCAGTACTTC. The chain joins TRBV10-3 to TRBJ2-5; the match to TRBD1 covers 12 bases. Unmatched junction bases numbered 4, after V lost 9 bases and J lost 5 bases. The CDR3 sequence is 13 residues long. CDR1 and CDR2 (germline): ENHRY, SYGVKD.